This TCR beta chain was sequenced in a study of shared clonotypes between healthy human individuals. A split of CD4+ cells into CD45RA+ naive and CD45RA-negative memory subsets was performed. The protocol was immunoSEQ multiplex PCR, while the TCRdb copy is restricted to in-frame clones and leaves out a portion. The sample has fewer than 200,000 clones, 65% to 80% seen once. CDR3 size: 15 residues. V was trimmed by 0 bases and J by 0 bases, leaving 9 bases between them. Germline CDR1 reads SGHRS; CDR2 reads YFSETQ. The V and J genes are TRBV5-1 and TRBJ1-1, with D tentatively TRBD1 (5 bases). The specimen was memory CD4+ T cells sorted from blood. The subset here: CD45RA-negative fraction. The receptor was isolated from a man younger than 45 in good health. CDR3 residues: CASSLVGVMNTEAFF. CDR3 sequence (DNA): TGCGCCAGCAGCTTGGTAGGGGTAATGAACACTGAAGCTTTCTTT.